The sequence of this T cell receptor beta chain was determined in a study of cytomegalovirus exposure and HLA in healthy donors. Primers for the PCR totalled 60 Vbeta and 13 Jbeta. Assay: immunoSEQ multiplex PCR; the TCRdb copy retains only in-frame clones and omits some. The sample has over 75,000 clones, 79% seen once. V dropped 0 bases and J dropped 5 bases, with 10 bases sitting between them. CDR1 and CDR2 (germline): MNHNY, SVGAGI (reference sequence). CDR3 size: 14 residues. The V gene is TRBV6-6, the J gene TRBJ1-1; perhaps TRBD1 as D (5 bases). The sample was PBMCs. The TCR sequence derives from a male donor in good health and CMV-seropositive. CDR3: CASSYSMGGTEAFF. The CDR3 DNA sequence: TGTGCCAGCAGTTACTCGATGGGGGGAACTGAAGCTTTCTTT.